Listed below are T cell receptor beta chains from one sample, sequenced in a study of T cell responses to AZD1222 COVID-19 vaccine. Data came from immunoSEQ multiplex PCR; TCRdb stores just in-frame clones and leaves some out. The sample contains more than 75,000 clones, around 89% of which appear only once. The source material was peripheral blood, sampled on day 0 of AZD1222 vaccination. Source of these receptors: an adult in good health. The CDR3 runs from the conserved cysteine through the conserved F or W. A D gene is named only where the DNA matches it firmly. Not all rows give a size; the values are once, few, many and, for expanded clones, a class.

.,TRBV3-1/TRBV3-2,.,TRBJ2-7,CASSPAWARYQTYEQYF,TGTGCCAGCAGCCCAGCTTGGGCCAGGTACCAAACCTACGAGCAGTACTTC
once,TRBV19,.,TRBJ1-1,CASSMSIGTEAFF,TGTGCCAGTAGTATGTCGATTGGCACTGAAGCTTTCTTT
.,TRBV6-5,TRBD1,TRBJ2-7,CASRGQGPYEQYF,TGTGCCAGCAGGGGACAGGGCCCCTACGAGCAGTACTTC
.,TRBV19,.,TRBJ1-1,CASRVTGWLARDTEAFF,TGTGCCAGTAGGGTAACAGGGTGGCTCGCGAGGGACACTGAAGCTTTCTTT
.,TRBV5-1,.,TRBJ1-1,CASSLEAGVNTEAFF,TGCGCCAGCAGCTTGGAGGCGGGAGTGAACACTGAAGCTTTCTTT
.,TRBV27,.,TRBJ1-1,CASRIAFGSEAFF,TGTGCCAGCAGGATAGCCTTTGGGAGTGAAGCTTTCTTT
.,TRBV3-1/TRBV3-2,TRBD1,TRBJ1-5,CASSNGQGAQPQHF,TGTGCCAGCAGCAACGGACAGGGGGCTCAGCCCCAGCATTTT
.,TRBV5-1,TRBD1,TRBJ1-2,CASSPTTGGADGYTF,TGCGCCAGCAGTCCTACGACAGGGGGCGCCGATGGCTACACCTTC
few,TRBV4-2,TRBD2,TRBJ2-2,CASSQVAGGPGELFF,TGTGCCAGCAGCCAAGTAGCGGGGGGGCCCGGGGAGCTGTTTTTT
.,TRBV9,.,TRBJ1-5,CASSARDNKQPQHF,TGTGCCAGCAGCGCCCGGGACAACAAGCAGCCCCAGCATTTT
.,TRBV6-5,.,TRBJ1-3,CASSYSVQIGNTIYF,TGTGCCAGCAGTTACTCGGTCCAGATCGGAAACACCATATATTTT
.,TRBV7-8,.,TRBJ1-1,CASSSSGPSGAFF,TGTGCCAGCAGCTCATCGGGCCCGTCGGGCGCTTTCTTT
.,TRBV19,.,TRBJ2-7,CASSSSYREQYF,TGTGCCAGTAGTTCGTCTTACCGGGAGCAGTACTTC
.,TRBV11-2,.,TRBJ2-1,CASSHRDSSYNEQFF,TGTGCCAGCAGCCACCGGGACTCCTCCTACAATGAGCAGTTCTTC
.,TRBV6-5,.,TRBJ1-2,CASSPSGVVYGYTF,TGTGCCAGCAGCCCATCGGGGGTGGTCTATGGCTACACCTTC
.,TRBV30,TRBD1,TRBJ1-2,CAWSPGTGYGYTF,TGTGCCTGGAGTCCCGGGACAGGGTATGGCTACACCTTC
.,TRBV5-4,.,TRBJ2-1,CASSPGGGAYNEQFF,TGTGCCAGCAGCCCTGGAGGGGGCGCCTACAATGAGCAGTTCTTC
.,TRBV30,.,TRBJ1-2,CAGGIHGYGYTF,TGTGCCGGGGGGATTCATGGCTATGGCTACACCTTC
once,TRBV7-2,TRBD2,TRBJ2-1,CASSLLAGGLGEQFF,TGTGCCAGCAGCTTACTTGCGGGGGGGCTTGGTGAGCAGTTCTTC
.,TRBV12-3/TRBV12-4,.,TRBJ2-5,CASSSTRGGTQYF,TGTGCCAGCAGTTCGACTAGGGGTGGGACCCAGTACTTC
.,TRBV5-1,.,TRBJ2-1,CASSLQGVRYNEQFF,TGCGCCAGCAGCTTACAGGGTGTAAGGTACAATGAGCAGTTCTTC
.,TRBV28,.,TRBJ1-5,CASSSLNYSDIDHQPQHF,TGTGCCAGCAGTTCGCTAAATTATTCGGACATAGATCATCAGCCCCAGCATTTT
.,TRBV6-2/TRBV6-3,TRBD2,TRBJ2-2,CASSYSLGSGVNTGELFF,TGTGCCAGCAGTTACTCCCTGGGTAGCGGGGTGAACACCGGGGAGCTGTTTTTT
.,TRBV27,TRBD1,TRBJ1-1,CASSFQGARTEAFF,TGTGCCAGCAGTTTTCAGGGGGCGCGAACTGAAGCTTTCTTT
.,TRBV28,TRBD1,TRBJ1-5,CASSLQGYSNQPQHF,TGTGCCAGCAGTCTACAGGGGTATAGCAATCAGCCCCAGCATTTT
.,TRBV2,TRBD2,TRBJ2-1,CAIRRGSSGGSYNEQFF,TGTGCCATACGAAGGGGCTCTAGCGGGGGTTCCTACAATGAGCAGTTCTTC
.,TRBV13,.,TRBJ2-7,CASSWAYEQYF,TGTGCCAGCTCCTGGGCCTACGAGCAGTACTTC
.,TRBV4-1,.,TRBJ1-1,CASSLTGEMNTEAFF,TGCGCCAGCAGCCTAACGGGGGAGATGAACACTGAAGCTTTCTTT
.,TRBV19,.,TRBJ1-1,CASSIGTENTEAFF,TGTGCCAGTAGTATAGGTACGGAGAACACTGAAGCTTTCTTT
.,TRBV6-1,.,TRBJ1-5,CASSEDRAIQPQHF,TGTGCCAGCAGTGAAGACAGGGCCATTCAGCCCCAGCATTTT
.,TRBV29-1,.,TRBJ1-1,CSVEPGGGGTEAFF,TGCAGCGTTGAACCTGGGGGCGGAGGGACTGAAGCTTTCTTT
.,TRBV19,.,TRBJ2-2,CASSQQTNTGELFF,TGTGCCAGTAGCCAACAGACGAACACCGGGGAGCTGTTTTTT
.,TRBV7-9,.,TRBJ2-2,CASTFATGTYTGELFF,TGTGCCAGCACCTTTGCCACCGGGACGTACACCGGGGAGCTGTTTTTT
.,TRBV30,TRBD1,TRBJ1-5,CAWRGRGLGNQPQHF,TGTGCCTGGAGGGGCAGGGGGCTTGGCAATCAGCCCCAGCATTTT
.,TRBV7-3,.,TRBJ1-2,CASSIFGAGANYGYTF,TGTGCCAGCAGCATATTTGGGGCAGGGGCTAACTATGGCTACACCTTC
.,TRBV3-1/TRBV3-2,.,TRBJ1-1,CASSQVVGTEAFF,TGTGCCAGCAGCCAAGTAGTGGGGACTGAAGCTTTCTTT
.,TRBV5-8,.,TRBJ2-3,CASSLEPTDTQYF,TGTGCCAGCAGCTTGGAGCCCACAGATACGCAGTATTTT
.,TRBV7-2,TRBD2,TRBJ2-3,CASSEGLAGGPGQYF,TGTGCCAGCAGCGAGGGACTAGCGGGGGGGCCTGGCCAGTATTTT
.,TRBV5-4,TRBD1,TRBJ2-7,CASSLQGGSYEQYF,TGTGCCAGCAGCTTACAGGGGGGATCCTACGAGCAGTACTTC
.,TRBV27,.,TRBJ2-7,CASSFRSGRQYEQYF,TGTGCCAGCAGTTTTCGATCGGGTCGACAGTACGAGCAGTACTTC
.,TRBV5-1,TRBD1,TRBJ1-2,CASSDSGGQNYGYTF,TGCGCCAGCAGCGATTCGGGGGGACAGAACTATGGCTACACCTTC
.,TRBV12-3/TRBV12-4,.,TRBJ2-5,CASRSAGETQYF,TGTGCCAGCAGATCAGCCGGGGAGACCCAGTACTTC
.,TRBV7-8,TRBD2,TRBJ2-5,CASSLSKRGSQETQYF,TGTGCCAGCAGCTTATCGAAGCGGGGATCCCAAGAGACCCAGTACTTC
.,TRBV9,TRBD1,TRBJ1-1,CASSVVAGGITEAFF,TGTGCCAGCAGCGTAGTAGCAGGGGGAATCACTGAAGCTTTCTTT
.,TRBV3-1/TRBV3-2,.,TRBJ1-3,CASSGDSLSGNTIYF,TGTGCCAGCAGCGGCGACAGTCTCTCTGGAAACACCATATATTTT